The 19 T cell receptor beta chains below come from one sample, sequenced in a study of post-analysis software for immune sequencing data. Study-wide points: Compared with controls, patients had more of about 5 TRBV segments, including TRBV5-6, TRBV5-1 and TRBV20-1.

Their cognate antigens are unknown. Included in the TCR beta cDNA libraries were unique molecular identifiers. TCRdb fed the PCR reads into MiXCR, producing one record per CDR3 protein. The sample lists hundreds of thousands of distinct CDR3 sequences; roughly three fifths were seen once. Sequenced material: blood. Receptors were obtained from a girl aged 2-10 years with multiple sclerosis.

The V and J genes are TRBV7-6 and TRBJ2-1; D tentatively fits TRBD1 or TRBD2 (6 bases each). The closer fit of TRBJ2-7 to the DNA end suggests the J call may be wrong. The CDR3 extends over 16 amino acids. Germline CDR1 reads SGHVS; CDR2 reads FNYEAQ. In DNA form, the CDR3 reads TGTGCCAGCAGCTTAGGATCCCGGGGGCGAAACAATGAGCAGTACTTC. Encoded protein: CASSLGSRGRNNEQYF.

The J gene is TRBJ1-2, the V gene TRBV7-9; D perhaps matches TRBD1 (5 bases). CDR1 is SEHNR, CDR2 FQNEAQ, per germline (reference sequence). This CDR3 region has 16 residues. Trimming stripped 5 bases from V and 10 bases from J, with 26 bases between. CDR3 region: CASSGSGTSFSNDYTF. CDR3 nucleotides: TGTGCCAGCAGCGGCTCCGGGACCTCGTTTAGTAATGACTACACCTTC.

This clonotype has just a few counts. The chain uses TRBV7-9 and TRBJ2-7, with TRBD1 matching over 9 bases. V trimming: 5 bases; J trimming: 6 bases; junction bases outside the gene matches: 11. There are 15 residues in the CDR3. Looked up from germline, CDR1 is SEHNR and CDR2 is FQNEAQ (reference sequence). The CDR3: CASSAPGQGSGEQYF. The DNA of the CDR3 is TGTGCCAGCAGCGCCCCGGGACAGGGCTCGGGCGAGCAGTACTTC. Full variable domain (missing parts from reference TRBV7-9 and TRBJ2-7): DTGVSQNPRHKITKRGQNVTFRCDPISEHNRLYWYRQTLGQGPEFLTYFQNEAQLEKSRLLSDRFSAERPKGSFSTLEIQRTEQGDSAMYLCASSAPGQGSGEQYFGPGTRLTVT.

The chain is built from TRBV5-6 and TRBJ1-2; unclear D gene. The CDR3 has 12 residues. The V gene's germline CDR1 is SGHDT and CDR2 YYEEEE. V lost 3 bases to trimming and J lost 5 bases, with 8 bases between them. The CDR3 loop is CASSSDRYGYTF. For the CDR3, the DNA is TGTGCCAGCAGCTCTGACCGTTATGGCTACACCTTC.

The J gene is TRBJ1-1, the V gene TRBV5-8; D is uncertain. The CDR3 extends over 16 amino acids. Germline-derived CDR1 and CDR2 are SGHTS and YDEGEE. V was pared by 0 bases and J by 0 bases, with 12 bases between. DNA of the CDR3: TGTGCCAGCAGCTTGGTCCACCCGGTCGTGAACACTGAAGCTTTCTTT. Protein: CASSLVHPVVNTEAFF.

The chain employs TRBV7-2 and TRBJ2-4; D assignment may be TRBD1 or TRBD2 (5 bases each). TRBJ2-7 explains the end of the DNA better; the J call may be wrong. Germline assignment: CDR1 SGHTA and CDR2 FQGNSA. This CDR3 is 15 amino acids long. CDR3 DNA: TGTGCCAGCAGCTTAGCGTGGGGGATCACCTACGAGCAGTACTTC. Translation: CASSLAWGITYEQYF.

This chain connects TRBV29-1 to TRBJ2-7, with D uncertain. Germline V gene data show CDR1 as SQVTM and CDR2 as ANQGSEA. V lost 0 bases to trimming and J lost 3 bases, with 9 bases between them. The CDR3 loop spans 13 amino acids. For the CDR3, the DNA is TGCAGCGTTGAAGATCGTCGCAGCTACGAGCAGTACTTC. Protein product: CSVEDRRSYEQYF.

The chain recombines TRBV20-1 with TRBJ1-1, with D unresolved. Germline CDR1 is DFQATT and CDR2 is SNEGSKA (reference sequence). Trimming took 4 bases from V and 10 from J, leaving 22 bases between them. The CDR3 is made up of 14 amino acids. DNA of the CDR3: TGCAGTGCTATCAGTAATTTTAGGTCGGTTATAGCTTTCTTT. Protein sequence: CSAISNFRSVIAFF.

Details on this clonotype: The conserved phenylalanine or tryptophan is not found at the CDR3 terminus, so this likely reflects a read error. The chain couples TRBV5-1 to TRBJ1-4; D unresolved. V was shortened by 1 base and J by 1 base, with 5 bases between the two germline ends. This CDR3 region has 14 residues. In germline, CDR1 is SGHRS, CDR2 YFSETQ. CDR3 sequence (DNA): TGCGCCAGCAGCTTGTCAGGAACTAATGAAAAACTGTTTTGT. It yields the protein CASSLSGTNEKLFC.

The V call is TRBV3-1, the J call TRBJ2-5; either TRBD1 or TRBD2 may supply D (5 bases each). The DNA end favors TRBJ2-7, so the J call may be wrong. The CDR3 sequence is 15 residues long. Per germline, CDR1 LGHDT and CDR2 YNNKEL (reference sequence). The CDR3 here is CASSQTGTPFGEQYF. For the CDR3, the DNA is TGTGCCAGCAGCCAAACCGGGACGCCATTTGGCGAGCAGTACTTC.

The J gene is TRBJ2-5, the V gene TRBV21-1; the D call TRBD1 from the table was never checked on the DNA. TRBV21-1 is reported as a pseudogene. This CDR3 comprises 16 residues. The CDR3 sequence is CASSKGTGGRNDGQYF. The CDR3, as DNA: TGTGCCAGCAGCAAAGGGACAGGGGGAAGAAATGACGGGCAGTACTTC.

V gene TRBV10-3 combines with J gene TRBJ2-7, with 7 bases that match TRBD2. The length of the CDR3 is 12 residues. Germline CDR1 is ENHRY and CDR2 is SYGVKD. J gave up 2 bases and V 11 bases, and 6 bases lay outside the gene matches. In DNA form, the CDR3 reads TGTGCCTCCCAAGCGGGGACCTACGAGCAGTACTTC. This codes for CASQAGTYEQYF.

This clonotype was counted a few times. The chain joins TRBV29-1 to TRBJ2-4, with 9 positions matching TRBD1. The J call may be in error: the DNA end matches TRBJ2-7 better. CDR1 is SQVTM, CDR2 ANQGSEA, per germline. CDR3 length equals 13 residues. The CDR3 is CSVQGTGFYEQYF. CDR3 sequence (DNA): TGCAGTGTTCAAGGGACAGGGTTCTACGAGCAGTACTTC.

The chain has TRBV5-1 and TRBJ2-5; D is perhaps TRBD1 (5 bases). Germline assignment: CDR1 SGHRS and CDR2 YFSETQ. The CDR3 has 14 residues. V was shortened by 2 bases and J by 5 bases, with 13 bases between the two germline ends. The CDR3 is CASSFGSSGETQYF. The CDR3 bases are TGCGCCAGCAGCTTTGGGTCTTCAGGGGAGACCCAGTACTTC.

V usage is TRBV29-1 and J usage is TRBJ2-3; D is perhaps TRBD2 (7 bases). The V end was cut by 4 bases, the J end by 4 bases, with 18 bases between. Germline CDR1 reads SQVTM; CDR2 reads ANQGSEA. The CDR3 is made up of 15 amino acids. CDR3 protein: CSVGEGGRGADTQYF. The DNA for the CDR3 is TGCAGCGTTGGGGAGGGGGGGCGCGGTGCAGATACGCAGTATTTT.

Only a few counts were recorded for this clonotype. This rearrangement joins TRBV20-1 to TRBJ2-1, with 7 positions matching TRBD1. The CDR3 has 15 residues. The J segment lost 6 bases and the V segment lost 4 bases, leaving 12 bases of the junction unmatched. CDR1 and CDR2 from the germline V gene are DFQATT and SNEGSKA (reference sequence). The CDR3 loop is CSAKTYGQVANEQFF. The CDR3 DNA is TGCAGTGCTAAGACCTACGGACAGGTGGCCAATGAGCAGTTCTTC.

The chain joins TRBV2 to TRBJ2-1; 14 bases are shared with TRBD2. V trimming: 5 bases; J trimming: 5 bases; junction bases outside the gene matches: 11. Germline values: CDR1 SNHLY, CDR2 FYNNEI. This CDR3 spans 18 amino acids. DNA of the CDR3: TGTGCCAGCAGTACGACTAGCGGGGGGGCAAATCTCGACAATGAGCAGTTCTTC. It specifies CASSTTSGGANLDNEQFF.

The chain combines TRBV6-5 with TRBJ1-1; unclear D gene. V dropped 2 bases and J dropped 2 bases, with 3 bases sitting between them. The V gene's germline CDR1 is MNHEY and CDR2 SVGAGI. This CDR3 region has 12 residues. CDR3 nucleotides: TGTGCCAGCAGTTACCCCAACACTGAAGCTTTCTTT. Translation gives CASSYPNTEAFF.

V and J are TRBV6-5 and TRBJ1-1; no clear D. V was cut by 5 bases and J by 4 bases, with 14 bases left in between. CDR3 size: 14 residues. Germline CDR1 and CDR2: MNHEY and SVGAGI. The CDR3 DNA is TGTGCCAGCAGTCCCCTGGCAGACTTCACTGAAGCTTTCTTT. Its protein is CASSPLADFTEAFF.